This T cell receptor (beta chain) was recovered during a study of T cell responses to AZD1222 COVID-19 vaccine. Study as a whole: Both about-4-week and about-12-week second-dose recipients were combined.

Study results and limitations: After the peak T cell response, and only then, were repertoires sampled. Unmutated regions of variants are reportedly targeted by nearly half of spike-specific TCRs.

As concerns this clone: Its antigen is undetermined.

Using immunoSEQ multiplex PCR, the repertoire was profiled, and TCRdb retains in-frame clones only, with some absent. This sample yields over 120,000 clones, of which about 91% are seen a single time; approximately 2.1% belongs to the top ten. The sequence came from an adult in good health. Here the sequenced sample was peripheral blood, taken on day 0 of AZD1222 vaccination.

Written as DNA, the CDR3 is TGTGCCAGCCACACCGGGAATGGAAACACCATATATTTT. It specifies CASHTGNGNTIYF. This chain links TRBV28 with TRBJ1-3; D not certain. The germline V gene has CDR1 MDHEN and CDR2 SYDVKM. CDR3 length: 13 amino acids. The ends were cut back, 8 bases at V and 3 bases at J, with 11 bases in the middle.